These 27 T cell receptor beta chains came from one sample sequenced in a study of blood T cell repertoires in COVID-19. Clones were read by immunoSEQ multiplex PCR, and TCRdb kept only the in-frame ones, dropping some. The sample includes roughly 54,000 clones, over 80% of them seen just once. Sequencing was performed on peripheral blood. The receptors derive from a woman aged 60-70 years with active or convalescent COVID-19.

The chain joins TRBV19 to TRBJ1-5, with TRBD1 matching 7 bases. This CDR3 spans 13 amino acids. The ends lost 5 bases at V and 5 bases at J; junction bases unmatched: 3. The germline CDR1 and CDR2 sequences are LNHDA and SQIVND (reference sequence). CDR3 residues: CASSDRAYQPQHF. CDR3 DNA: TGTGCCAGTAGTGACAGGGCATATCAGCCCCAGCATTTT.

The chain has TRBV6-2 or TRBV6-3 and TRBJ2-3, with D possibly being TRBD2 (6 bases). Per germline, CDR1 MNHEY and CDR2 SVGEGT. With 7 bases removed from V and 2 bases from J, the gap between germline ends came to 13 bases. CDR3 size: 14 residues. The chain's CDR3 is CASTPAGPTDTQYF. The DNA of the CDR3 is TGTGCCAGCACCCCAGCGGGTCCCACAGATACGCAGTATTTT.

The rearrangement uses TRBV18 and TRBJ2-6; 7 bases fit TRBD1. In germline, CDR1 is KGHSH, CDR2 LQKENI. V gave up 2 bases and J gave up 0 bases; unmatched junction bases: 7. The CDR3 sequence is 18 residues long. CDR3 in amino acids: CASSPFTGVTSGANVLTF. The CDR3 nucleotides are TGTGCCAGCTCACCATTTACAGGGGTGACCTCTGGGGCCAACGTCCTGACTTTC. The complete variable domain, with remaining parts taken from reference TRBV18 and TRBJ2-6, reads NAGVMQNPRHLVRRRGQEARLRCSPMKGHSHVYWYRQLPEEGLKFMVYLQKENIIDESGMPKERFSAEFPKEGPSILRIQQVVRGDSAAYFCASSPFTGVTSGANVLTFGAGSRLTVL.

The genes are TRBV9 and TRBJ1-3; 10 positions agree with TRBD1. With V trimmed by 4 bases and J by 4 bases, 5 bases remained unmatched. The CDR3 length is 15 residues. Germline CDR1 SGDLS, CDR2 YYNGEE. CDR3 in DNA: TGTGCCAGCAGCCCTTGGGACAGGGGAGGAAACACCATATATTTT. It yields the protein CASSPWDRGGNTIYF.

The rearrangement uses TRBV18 and TRBJ1-1; 9 bases are a match to TRBD1. V shed 5 bases, J shed 0 bases, and the junction held 1 base outside the gene matches. The CDR3 runs 14 residues. Germline V lookup: CDR1 KGHSH, CDR2 LQKENI. The CDR3 loop reads CASSTGGLNTEAFF. CDR3 bases: TGTGCCAGCTCAACAGGGGGCTTGAACACTGAAGCTTTCTTT.

A few counts support this clone. The chain uses TRBV24-1 and TRBJ1-1; D unclear. Germline loops: CDR1 KGHDR, CDR2 SFDVKD. V shed 3 bases and J shed 0 bases, with 4 bases lying between them. The CDR3 extends over 13 amino acids. CDR3 sequence reads: CATSDRMNTEAFF. For the CDR3, the DNA is TGTGCCACCAGTGATCGTATGAACACTGAAGCTTTCTTT.

The rearrangement links TRBV11-3 to TRBJ1-1, with TRBD1 identical over 8 bases. Trimming cost V 3 bases and J 4 bases; bases outside gene matches: 1. The CDR3 length is 13 residues. Germline CDR1 and CDR2: SGHNT and YENEEA. The CDR3 DNA reads TGTGCCAGCAGCTTTACAGGGGGCACTGAAGCTTTCTTT. It specifies CASSFTGGTEAFF. The variable domain in full, completed from reference TRBV11-3 and TRBJ1-1, reads EAGVVQSPRYKIIEKKQPVAFWCNPISGHNTLYWYLQNLGQGPELLIRYENEEAVDDSQLPKDRFSAERLKGVDSTLKIQPAELGDSAVYLCASSFTGGTEAFFGQGTRLTVV.

The chain joins TRBV15 to TRBJ1-1; 8 bases fit TRBD1. Germline V gene sequence: CDR1 LNHNV, CDR2 YYDKDF (reference sequence). The CDR3 spans 16 residues. V trimming: 5 bases; J trimming: 3 bases; junction bases outside the gene matches: 11. This CDR3 is CATSPGGRGDYTEAFF. CDR3 sequence (DNA): TGTGCCACCAGCCCAGGGGGCAGGGGAGATTACACTGAAGCTTTCTTT.

The chain links TRBV28 to TRBJ1-2, with 10 bases lining up with TRBD1. Germline lookup yields CDR1 MDHEN and CDR2 SYDVKM. The CDR3 consists of 15 residues. Trimming at V came to 6 bases and at J to 5 bases, leaving 9 bases not matched to a gene. The CDR3 spells CASSLGQGTIYGYTF. Written as DNA, the CDR3 is TGTGCCAGCAGCTTGGGACAGGGGACGATTTATGGCTACACCTTC.

The chain uses TRBV18 and TRBJ1-4; D is ambiguous. CDR1 and CDR2 (germline): KGHSH, LQKENI. V was pared by 3 bases and J by 7 bases, with 12 bases between. The CDR3 loop spans 14 amino acids. CDR3 amino acids: CASSPGRAFEKLFF. The CDR3, as DNA: TGTGCCAGCTCACCGGGGAGGGCCTTTGAAAAACTGTTTTTT.

This chain connects TRBV13 to TRBJ1-3, with 8 bases matching TRBD1. Trimming took 2 bases from V and 4 from J; bases not matched to a gene: 4. Germline CDR1 PRHDT, CDR2 FYEKMQ (reference sequence). There are 15 residues in the CDR3. Here the CDR3 DNA reads TGTGCCAGCAGCTTATGGACAGGGTTCGGAAACACCATATATTTT. Its protein is CASSLWTGFGNTIYF.

The chain couples TRBV28 to TRBJ1-2, with D possibly matching TRBD1 (6 bases). The CDR3 sequence is 14 residues long. CDR1 and CDR2 from the germline V gene are MDHEN and SYDVKM. The V and J ends lost 2 bases and 8 bases respectively, with 15 bases between them. The CDR3 nucleotides read TGTGCCAGCAGTTTAGGGACACACGATCTAGGCTACACCTTC. The encoded protein is CASSLGTHDLGYTF.

V and J are TRBV7-2 and TRBJ1-1, with 7 bases aligning to TRBD1. The CDR3 has 13 residues. The V gene's germline CDR1 is SGHTA and CDR2 FQGNSA. Losses at the gene ends were 1 base for V and 8 bases for J; bases not matched to a gene: 4. The CDR3 here is CASSLGADREAFF. CDR3 nucleotides: TGTGCCAGCAGCTTAGGGGCGGACAGGGAAGCTTTCTTT.

The chain couples TRBV28 to TRBJ1-2; D unresolved. Germline loops: CDR1 MDHEN, CDR2 SYDVKM. Trimming stripped 7 bases from V and 2 bases from J, with 26 bases between. The CDR3 is made up of 18 amino acids. The DNA for the CDR3 is TGTGCCAGCACCCGCGCCGGGTCTCAACGGCGGATAAACTATGGCTACACCTTC. It translates to CASTRAGSQRRINYGYTF.

In DNA, the CDR3 is TGTGCCAGCAGCACCGGCGGGCAGTCGTATGGCTACACCTTC. Its protein product is CASSTGGQSYGYTF. J is TRBJ1-2 and V is TRBV28; D is undetermined. The CDR3 has 14 amino acids. V lost 6 bases, J lost 5 bases, and 16 bases lay in between. Germline V gene lookup returns CDR1 MDHEN and CDR2 SYDVKM.

The chain joins TRBV3-1 (or the pseudogene TRBV3-2) to TRBJ2-2, with a weak D call TRBD2 (6 bases). Per the germline V gene, CDR1 is LGHDT and CDR2 is YNNKEL (reference sequence). The CDR3 runs to 16 residues. V lost 2 bases and J 2 bases, leaving 12 bases between the germline ends. The CDR3 sequence: CASSQSGTANTGELFF. CDR3 sequence (DNA): TGTGCCAGCAGCCAATCCGGGACTGCCAACACCGGGGAGCTGTTTTTT.

The chain is built from TRBV27 and TRBJ2-1; 15 bases map to TRBD2. The germline gives CDR1 MNHEY, CDR2 SMNVEV (reference sequence). V was pared by 0 bases and J by 10 bases, with 4 bases of the junction left unmatched. The CDR3 totals 16 residues. The CDR3 sequence: CASSLSGLAGGWEQFF. DNA for the CDR3: TGTGCCAGCAGTTTATCGGGACTAGCGGGAGGTTGGGAGCAGTTCTTC.

The rearrangement links TRBV6-5 to TRBJ1-3; maybe TRBD1 (6 bases). Germline lookup yields CDR1 MNHEY and CDR2 SVGAGI. CDR3 size: 15 residues. Trimming pared 5 bases from V and 8 bases from J, leaving 19 bases between. The DNA of the CDR3 is TGTGCCAGCAGTCCCCCGGGACAACGAGGGGACACCATATATTTT. This sequence encodes CASSPPGQRGDTIYF.

The chain carries TRBV10-2 and TRBJ2-1; D call uncertain. Germline V CDR1 and CDR2: WSHSY, SAAADI. This CDR3 contains 14 residues. V gave up 2 bases and J gave up 6 bases, with 11 bases separating them. CDR3 loop: CASSEEVTINEQFF. CDR3 DNA sequence: TGCGCCAGCAGTGAGGAGGTAACGATCAATGAGCAGTTCTTC.

This sequence joins TRBV28 and TRBJ1-4; 10 bases align to TRBD1. This CDR3 spans 16 amino acids. Germline CDR1 is MDHEN and CDR2 is SYDVKM. V shed 6 bases, J shed 4 bases, and the junction held 8 bases outside the gene matches. The CDR3 sequence: CASRTDRGLGNEKLFF. The CDR3 DNA follows: TGTGCCAGCAGGACAGACAGGGGGCTTGGTAATGAAAAACTGTTTTTT.

This chain uses TRBV3-1 (or the pseudogene TRBV3-2) with TRBJ2-2, with 7 bases fitting TRBD1. Losses at the gene ends were 4 bases for V and 7 bases for J; bases not matched to a gene: 12. This CDR3 contains 16 residues. Germline V gene sequence: CDR1 LGHDT, CDR2 YNNKEL (reference sequence). In nucleotides, the CDR3 is TGTGCCAGCAGCCCCCGACAGGGAGTCAGTAACGGGGAGCTGTTTTTT. The encoded protein is CASSPRQGVSNGELFF.

This clone occurred once. The chain uses TRBV30 and TRBJ1-2, with a tentative D call TRBD1 (6 bases). The CDR3 runs 12 residues. The germline CDR1 and CDR2 sequences are GTSNPN and SVGIG (reference sequence). Deletions cut 7 bases from V and 4 bases from J, with 13 bases between. CDR3 DNA sequence: TGTGCCTACCGAGGGGGTGGCTATGGCTACACCTTC. Protein: CAYRGGGYGYTF.

The chain couples TRBV2 to TRBJ1-5, with D uncertain. The CDR3 is 16 amino acids. CDR1 and CDR2 (germline): SNHLY, FYNNEI. V shed 1 base and J shed 3 bases, with 13 bases lying between them. CDR3 in DNA: TGTGCCAGCAGTGAAGACCGCGGAATTTACAATCAGCCCCAGCATTTT. Protein sequence: CASSEDRGIYNQPQHF.

The J gene is TRBJ1-4, the V gene TRBV28; weak D call: TRBD1 (5 bases). Germline values: CDR1 MDHEN, CDR2 SYDVKM. The CDR3 runs to 12 residues. V was cut by 4 bases and J by 16 bases, with 16 bases left in between. CDR3 coding DNA: TGTGCCAGCAGTTCAGGGATCTTCGTGCGGTTTTTT. Protein product: CASSSGIFVRFF.

This clone has only one observation. The rearrangement joins TRBV19 to TRBJ2-1; TRBD1 agrees at 7 bases. Trimming took 6 bases from V and 5 from J; bases not matched to a gene: 10. CDR1 LNHDA and CDR2 SQIVND come from the germline V gene (reference sequence). The CDR3 length is 15 residues. The CDR3 coding sequence is TGTGCCAGTAGCAACGAGGGACAGAAGCACAATGAGCAGTTCTTC. Amino acid sequence: CASSNEGQKHNEQFF.

This sequence joins TRBV18 and TRBJ2-1; TRBD2 might be the D (6 bases). The V and J ends lost 0 bases and 11 bases respectively, with 11 bases between them. The CDR3 spans 13 residues. Germline V gene sequence: CDR1 KGHSH, CDR2 LQKENI. The DNA for the CDR3 is TGTGCCAGCTCACCACCAGAGCGGGTGAAGCAGTTCTTC. This codes for CASSPPERVKQFF.

The chain is built from TRBV6-5 and TRBJ2-7, with D unclear. The CDR3 sequence is 13 residues long. Trimming left V 5 bases short and J 5 bases short, with 13 bases between. Germline V gives CDR1 MNHEY, CDR2 SVGAGI. In DNA, the CDR3 is TGTGCCAGCAGTACCCGGGTAACCAACGAGCAGTACTTC. It encodes CASSTRVTNEQYF.